The 13 T cell receptor beta chains below were found in one sample sequenced in a study of shared clonotypes between healthy human individuals. Produced via immunoSEQ multiplex PCR; TCRdb's table is partial and in-frame only. Counted here are 110,000 or so clones, more than 65% occurring once; the ten biggest clones make up around 24%. The source material was memory CD8+ T cells sorted from blood. Subset of the sample: CD45RO+ cells pooled with CCR7-negative TemRA cells. The receptors come from a woman aged 25-40 years in good health.

This clone was recorded once. This chain connects TRBV5-1 to TRBJ2-1, with 7 positions matching TRBD2. This CDR3 has 15 residues. The germline gives CDR1 SGHRS, CDR2 YFSETQ. The trim removed 0 bases at V and 5 bases at J, leaving 5 bases unmatched. The CDR3 reads CASSLVASGHNEQFF. CDR3 DNA: TGCGCCAGCAGCTTGGTCGCTAGCGGACACAATGAGCAGTTCTTC.

The V and J genes are TRBV6-1 and TRBJ1-1, with 7 bases matching TRBD1. The CDR3 length is 12 residues. CDR1 and CDR2 from the germline V gene are MNHNS and SASEGT. The V and J ends lost 8 bases and 7 bases, in that order; junction bases with no gene match: 7. Written as DNA, the CDR3 is TGTGCCAGCGTAGGACAGGTCTATGAAGCTTTCTTT. Its protein product is CASVGQVYEAFF.

The chain recombines TRBV30 with TRBJ1-4; 10 bases map to TRBD1. Unmatched junction bases numbered 6, after V lost 4 bases and J lost 7 bases. The CDR3 has 14 amino acids. Germline V gene sequence: CDR1 GTSNPN, CDR2 SVGIG (reference sequence). Written as DNA, the CDR3 is TGTGCCTGGACACAAGGACAGGGGGTTGAAAAACTGTTTTTT. It yields the protein CAWTQGQGVEKLFF.

This clone appeared a few times. V usage is TRBV5-6 and J usage is TRBJ1-2; perhaps TRBD1 as D (5 bases). This CDR3 has 13 amino acids. CDR1 is SGHDT and CDR2 is YYEEEE in the germline V gene. V was trimmed by 7 bases and J by 6 bases, leaving 16 bases between them. DNA for the CDR3: TGTGCCAGCGGCCCATTCGGGGGAGATGGCTACACCTTC. Translated, it gives CASGPFGGDGYTF.

The V gene is TRBV18, the J gene TRBJ1-3; D remains unclear. CDR1 and CDR2 (germline): KGHSH, LQKENI. This CDR3 contains 13 residues. V lost 3 bases to trimming and J lost 4 bases, with 7 bases between them. In DNA form, the CDR3 reads TGTGCCAGCTCACCCTCATCCGGAAACACCATATATTTT. It yields the protein CASSPSSGNTIYF.

The genes are TRBV11-2 and TRBJ1-1, with D possibly being TRBD1 (5 bases). CDR1 and CDR2 from the germline V gene are SGHAT and FQNNGV. The CDR3 spans 14 residues. Between the trimmed V and J ends, which lost 4 bases and 5 bases, there was a span of 14 bases. The CDR3 region is CASSSFAGLTEAFF. DNA of the CDR3: TGTGCCAGCAGCTCGTTCGCAGGGTTGACTGAAGCTTTCTTT.

The gene calls are TRBV28 and TRBJ1-1; TRBD1 aligns across 8 bases. This CDR3 contains 14 residues. Trimming at V came to 6 bases and at J to 4 bases, leaving 7 bases not matched to a gene. Germline V CDR1 and CDR2: MDHEN, SYDVKM. The CDR3: CASRPTGGSTEAFF. The DNA of the CDR3 is TGTGCCAGCAGACCTACAGGGGGATCCACTGAAGCTTTCTTT. The whole variable domain, remainder taken from reference TRBV28 and TRBJ1-1, is DVKVTQSSRYLVKRTGEKVFLECVQDMDHENMFWYRQDPGLGLRLIYFSYDVKMKEKGDIPEGYSVSREKKERFSLILESASTNQTSMYLCASRPTGGSTEAFFGQGTRLTVV.

The J gene is TRBJ2-2, the V gene TRBV2; 8 bases fit TRBD1. Trimming took 6 bases from V and 2 from J; bases not matched to a gene: 8. Per the germline V gene, CDR1 is SNHLY and CDR2 is FYNNEI. This CDR3 has 16 amino acids. DNA for the CDR3: TGTGCCAGCAGGTCCGGGACAGGAGGAAACACCGGGGAGCTGTTTTTT. The encoded protein is CASRSGTGGNTGELFF. Supplemented by reference TRBV2 and TRBJ2-2, the full variable domain reads EPEVTQTPSHQVTQMGQEVILRCVPISNHLYFYWYRQILGQKVEFLVSFYNNEISEKSEIFDDQFSVERPDGSNFTLKIRSTKLEDSAMYFCASRSGTGGNTGELFFGEGSRLTVL.

This clone was seen at least ten times. The chain recombines TRBV13 with TRBJ2-1, with D perhaps matching TRBD2 (5 bases). The germline gives CDR1 PRHDT, CDR2 FYEKMQ (reference sequence). The CDR3 consists of 16 residues. The V gene lost 3 bases and the J gene lost 2 bases, with 14 bases spanning the gap. CDR3 coding DNA: TGTGCCAGCAGCTTTTTTGGTGGGAGCCCCTACAATGAGCAGTTCTTC. Translated, it gives CASSFFGGSPYNEQFF.

The chain links TRBV4-1 to TRBJ2-3, with D perhaps matching TRBD2 (7 bases). V was clipped by 1 base and J by 2 bases, with 13 bases between them. This CDR3 spans 16 amino acids. Germline loops: CDR1 MGHRA, CDR2 YSYEKL. CDR3 coding DNA: TGCGCCAGCAGCCAAGGGGGGGGCGGTTTCACAGATACGCAGTATTTT. Amino acids: CASSQGGGGFTDTQYF.

The rearrangement joins TRBV6-1 to TRBJ1-2; tentative D call: TRBD1 (5 bases). V was trimmed by 11 bases and J by 4 bases, leaving 17 bases between them. The CDR3 has 13 amino acids. Germline loops: CDR1 MNHNS, CDR2 SASEGT. Written as DNA, the CDR3 is TGTGCCTACACAGCGGGGCTCGTCTATGGCTACACCTTC. Residues: CAYTAGLVYGYTF.

The chain links TRBV30 to TRBJ2-2; 8 bases are a match to TRBD1. The CDR3 runs 16 residues. From germline, CDR1 is GTSNPN and CDR2 SVGIG (reference sequence). With V trimmed by 1 base and J by 2 bases, 6 bases remained unmatched. CDR3 sequence reads: CAWSGKGQGNTGELFF. CDR3 DNA sequence: TGTGCCTGGAGTGGAAAAGGACAGGGTAACACCGGGGAGCTGTTTTTT.

The chain combines TRBV4-2 with TRBJ2-5; the D gene is possibly TRBD2 (5 bases). Trimming took 0 bases from V and 7 from J, leaving 15 bases between them. This CDR3 has 15 residues. Germline values: CDR1 LGHNA, CDR2 YNFKEQ. The CDR3 nucleotides read TGTGCCAGCAGCCAAGACGAGCTAGCAAGAACGACCCAGTACTTC. It yields the protein CASSQDELARTTQYF.